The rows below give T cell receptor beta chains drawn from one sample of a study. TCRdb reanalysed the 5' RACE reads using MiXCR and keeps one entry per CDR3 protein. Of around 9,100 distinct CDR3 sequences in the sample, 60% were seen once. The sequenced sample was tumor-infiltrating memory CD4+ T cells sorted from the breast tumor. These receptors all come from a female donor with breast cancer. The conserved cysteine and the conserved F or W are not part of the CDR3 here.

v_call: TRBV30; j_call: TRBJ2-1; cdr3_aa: AAPSNYNEQF
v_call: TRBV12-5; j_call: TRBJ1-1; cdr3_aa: ASGLVPNLLRNTEAF
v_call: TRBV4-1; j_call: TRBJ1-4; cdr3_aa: ASSLGQGARVSGEKLF
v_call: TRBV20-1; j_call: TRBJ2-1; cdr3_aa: SASLLNEQF
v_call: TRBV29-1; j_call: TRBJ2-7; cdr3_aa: SVRGPGTNSEQY
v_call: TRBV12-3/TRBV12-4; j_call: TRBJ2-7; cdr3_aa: ASSFSTGKVYEQY
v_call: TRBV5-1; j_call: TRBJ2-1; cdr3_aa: ASSLEGGQDEQF
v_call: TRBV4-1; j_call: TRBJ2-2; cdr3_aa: ASSSPRGELF
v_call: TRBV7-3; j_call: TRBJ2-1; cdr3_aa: ASSRNGQSMGNEQF
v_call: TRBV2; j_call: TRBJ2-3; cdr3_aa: ATGEDLTTDTQY
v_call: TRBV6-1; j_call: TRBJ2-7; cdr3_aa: ASSPAYAYYEQY
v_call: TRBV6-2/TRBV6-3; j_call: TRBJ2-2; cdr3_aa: ASTGGLTGELF
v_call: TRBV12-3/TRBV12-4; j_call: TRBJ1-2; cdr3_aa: ASSPDRVQGYT
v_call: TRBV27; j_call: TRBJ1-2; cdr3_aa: ASSSIEAGRNYGYT
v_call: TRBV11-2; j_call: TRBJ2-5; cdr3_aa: ASSPRVGGSYQETQY
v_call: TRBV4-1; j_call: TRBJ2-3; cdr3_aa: ASSQTPPDTQY